The text below deals with one T cell receptor (beta chain). Its target is not known. J lost 6 bases, V lost 5 bases, and 8 bases had no gene match. The CDR3 sequence is 15 residues long. CDR1 MDHEN and CDR2 SYDVKM come from the germline V gene. Control samples came 1 year after myeloablative marrow transplants with methotrexate plus calcineurin inhibitor. The data were obtained in a study of T cells after posttransplantation cyclophosphamide. Study-wide findings and caveats: TRB overlap between skin or GI tissue T cells and blood was limited. Recipient CMV seropositivity and CMV reactivation strongly tracked TRB clonality. Later blood repertoires were often dominated by clones from the donor CD8+ memory compartment.

The repertoire was sequenced with immunoSEQ multiplex PCR; TCRdb's copy has only in-frame clones and lacks some. The sample has 7,500 to 10,000 clones; about 90% are singletons. This chain links TRBV28 with TRBJ2-7, with 12 nucleotides matching TRBD2. The sequence came from a male patient aged 50 to 59 who received an allogeneic stem cell transplant from an unrelated donor, was CMV-positive, and had chronic GVHD only. Some of the T cells might come from the graft donor. The sample was PBMCs, taken about 450 days after allogeneic stem cell transplant with calcineurin inhibitor and methotrexate. CDR3 nucleotides: TGTGCCAGCAGTCCCCGACTAGCGGGAGTGGTCGAGCAGTACTTC. Amino acid sequence: CASSPRLAGVVEQYF. Using reference TRBV28 and TRBJ2-7 for the parts outside the CDR3, the full variable domain is DVKVTQSSRYLVKRTGEKVFLECVQDMDHENMFWYRQDPGLGLRLIYFSYDVKMKEKGDIPEGYSVSREKKERFSLILESASTNQTSMYLCASSPRLAGVVEQYFGPGTRLTVT.